This T cell receptor (beta chain) comes out of a study of blood T cell repertoires in COVID-19. Study-wide background: Nucleic acid was either cDNA or gDNA, and it came from T cells, B-cell-depleted T cells, or PBMCs.

Only in-frame clones appear in the TCRdb table, and some are missing; sequencing was by immunoSEQ multiplex PCR. This sample has about 160,000 clones, with about 89% found just once. Trimming took 3 bases from V and 9 from J, leaving 21 bases between them. This CDR3 contains 16 residues. Germline loops: CDR1 MDHEN, CDR2 SYDVKM. This rearrangement joins TRBV28 to TRBJ2-1, with TRBD1 as a possible D gene (6 bases). This clonotype originated in an elderly man with acute or convalescent COVID-19. The sample consisted of peripheral blood. The CDR3 reads CASSFRARTTGPEQFF. For the CDR3, the DNA is TGTGCCAGCAGTTTCCGGGCCCGGACAACAGGGCCTGAGCAGTTCTTC.